The rows below give T cell receptor beta chains drawn from one sample of a study of T cell changes during pregnancy in multiple sclerosis. This table comes from immunoSEQ multiplex PCR, and its TCRdb copy is limited to in-frame clones, with some not included. The sample consists of about 40,000 clones, around 90% of them appearing once. The material sequenced was CD4+ T cells from peripheral blood mononuclear cells, taken after pregnancy. The source of these receptors is a female donor with multiple sclerosis, enrolled in a pregnancy study. Each CDR3 is given with its conserved first and last residue. The size of a clone is reported for some rows only, either as once, few or many, or as a class for expanded clones.

abundance: -
j_gene: TRBJ2-1
v_gene: TRBV4-2
CDR3aa: CASSQASGGAIGVGDEQFF

abundance: -
j_gene: TRBJ2-3
v_gene: TRBV7-7
CDR3aa: CASSLRRGGLDTQYF

abundance: -
j_gene: TRBJ2-2
v_gene: TRBV6-6
CDR3aa: CASSVAFGVGGELFF

abundance: -
j_gene: TRBJ1-2
v_gene: TRBV7-2
CDR3aa: CASSFSRTDGYTF

abundance: -
j_gene: TRBJ2-2
v_gene: TRBV7-9
CDR3aa: CASSGDWTGELFF

abundance: -
j_gene: TRBJ2-7
v_gene: TRBV6-6
CDR3aa: CASSYPNRVSDEQYF

abundance: -
j_gene: TRBJ2-7
v_gene: TRBV6-5
CDR3aa: CASSYTRDSEQYF

abundance: -
j_gene: TRBJ2-6
v_gene: TRBV16
CDR3aa: CASSQSHSGANVLTF

abundance: -
j_gene: TRBJ1-4
v_gene: TRBV2
CDR3aa: CASRTDRGHEKLFF

abundance: -
j_gene: TRBJ1-5
v_gene: TRBV5-1
CDR3aa: CASSLTGSDQPQHF

abundance: -
j_gene: TRBJ1-1
v_gene: TRBV28
CDR3aa: CASNRGGAGDTEAFF

abundance: -
j_gene: TRBJ2-5
v_gene: TRBV7-3
CDR3aa: CASSSHHRDRGETQYF

abundance: -
j_gene: TRBJ2-6
v_gene: TRBV9
CDR3aa: CASSVSSYSGANVLTF

abundance: once
j_gene: TRBJ2-3
v_gene: TRBV5-8
CDR3aa: CASSHRGRRSTDTQYF

abundance: -
j_gene: TRBJ2-4
v_gene: TRBV5-1
CDR3aa: CASSLGPFRAGRDKNIQYF

abundance: -
j_gene: TRBJ2-7
v_gene: TRBV18
CDR3aa: CASSQGQEDEQYF

abundance: -
j_gene: TRBJ1-4
v_gene: TRBV19
CDR3aa: CASSPGRAPANEKLFF

abundance: once
j_gene: TRBJ1-5
v_gene: TRBV6-1
CDR3aa: CASSDRVGRQPQHF

abundance: -
j_gene: TRBJ2-3
v_gene: TRBV27
CDR3aa: CASSLASTSTDTQYF

abundance: -
j_gene: TRBJ1-1
v_gene: TRBV2
CDR3aa: CASARATGNTEAFF

abundance: -
j_gene: TRBJ1-1
v_gene: TRBV7-2
CDR3aa: CASTPGSANTEAFF

abundance: -
j_gene: TRBJ2-7
v_gene: TRBV7-6
CDR3aa: CASSRGGTSGDSYEQYF

abundance: -
j_gene: TRBJ2-7
v_gene: TRBV10-2
CDR3aa: CASSDPGTGDSYEQYF

abundance: once
j_gene: TRBJ2-2
v_gene: TRBV11-2
CDR3aa: CASSVDRGHTGELFF

abundance: few
j_gene: TRBJ2-7
v_gene: TRBV19
CDR3aa: CASSNHRAGEQYF

abundance: few
j_gene: TRBJ1-6
v_gene: TRBV10-2
CDR3aa: CASRLPTGHDNSPLHF

abundance: -
j_gene: TRBJ2-5
v_gene: TRBV28
CDR3aa: CASSLWAGRGTQYF

abundance: -
j_gene: TRBJ2-1
v_gene: TRBV7-2
CDR3aa: CASSSDSYNEQFF

abundance: -
j_gene: TRBJ1-5
v_gene: TRBV5-1
CDR3aa: CASSTFGQGNQPQHF

abundance: -
j_gene: TRBJ2-5
v_gene: TRBV5-1
CDR3aa: CASSRTGPSQETQYF

abundance: -
j_gene: TRBJ1-4
v_gene: TRBV29-1
CDR3aa: CSVRAGAREKLFF

abundance: -
j_gene: TRBJ1-1
v_gene: TRBV15
CDR3aa: CATSRDWGGLVEAFF

abundance: -
j_gene: TRBJ1-6
v_gene: TRBV2
CDR3aa: CASSPLQPNSPLHF

abundance: -
j_gene: TRBJ2-3
v_gene: TRBV29-1
CDR3aa: CSAFTDTQYF

abundance: -
j_gene: TRBJ2-1
v_gene: TRBV4-1
CDR3aa: CASSQAPGLAGGYNEQFF

abundance: -
j_gene: TRBJ2-5
v_gene: TRBV18
CDR3aa: CASSPPGLARETQYF

abundance: once
j_gene: TRBJ2-7
v_gene: TRBV6-5
CDR3aa: CASSYRGEQYF

abundance: -
j_gene: TRBJ2-7
v_gene: TRBV7-3
CDR3aa: CASSLKATSDHEQYF

abundance: -
j_gene: TRBJ2-7
v_gene: TRBV7-2
CDR3aa: CASSRRETYEQYF

abundance: -
j_gene: TRBJ1-2
v_gene: TRBV25-1
CDR3aa: CASSETRGSYGYTF

abundance: -
j_gene: TRBJ2-5
v_gene: TRBV7-9
CDR3aa: CASSRNWGGNTETQYF

abundance: -
j_gene: TRBJ1-2
v_gene: TRBV30
CDR3aa: CATHPGQGANGYTF

abundance: -
j_gene: TRBJ1-1
v_gene: TRBV7-9
CDR3aa: CASSSGLGSTEAFF

abundance: -
j_gene: TRBJ2-2
v_gene: TRBV6-5
CDR3aa: CASSSGLLNTGELFF

abundance: -
j_gene: TRBJ1-2
v_gene: TRBV6-6
CDR3aa: CASSPRGGARGYTF

abundance: -
j_gene: TRBJ2-3
v_gene: TRBV7-2
CDR3aa: CASSGRVSDTQYF

abundance: -
j_gene: TRBJ1-6
v_gene: TRBV5-1
CDR3aa: CASSPRDGQGTSPLHF

abundance: -
j_gene: TRBJ2-2
v_gene: TRBV19
CDR3aa: CASSIIGQGISGELFF

abundance: -
j_gene: TRBJ2-3
v_gene: TRBV11-2
CDR3aa: CASSLESGAGGRDTQYF

abundance: -
j_gene: TRBJ1-1
v_gene: TRBV5-1
CDR3aa: CASSLTWGETEAFF

abundance: -
j_gene: TRBJ2-5
v_gene: TRBV30
CDR3aa: CAYEGHLQETQYF

abundance: -
j_gene: TRBJ1-2
v_gene: TRBV5-4
CDR3aa: CASSSPSDTNYGYTF